These 23 T cell receptor beta chains originate from one sample sequenced in a study of somatic mutations in cytotoxic T cells in rheumatoid arthritis (dated by TCRdb to about 2017). Libraries were built with the immunoSEQ multiplex PCR assay. TCRdb retrieved this table from immuneACCESS and kept in-frame rearrangements only. Not all clones are present; in checked studies, unresolved V genes account for under half, and no reason is known for the remainder. In all, the sample holds roughly 10,000 clones, and 70% to 90% of those were seen once. The top ten constitute about 1% of the sample. The specimen was CD4+ T cells sorted from blood. The receptors were sampled from a young woman with rheumatoid arthritis.

The table lists this clone with a few counts. The chain joins TRBV28 to TRBJ1-5; TRBD1 is a possible D gene (6 bases). This CDR3 contains 14 residues. Germline-derived CDR1 and CDR2 are MDHEN and SYDVKM. Deletions cut 7 bases from V and 6 bases from J, with 16 bases between. CDR3 DNA: TGTGCCAGCACCATCACAGGGATGGGTCAGCCCCAGCATTTT. Its translation: CASTITGMGQPQHF.

The chain combines TRBV4-1 with TRBJ1-5; D is ambiguous. Germline V gene data show CDR1 as MGHRA and CDR2 as YSYEKL. This CDR3 has 17 residues. Trimming removed 0 bases at V and 0 bases at J, with 12 bases between. CDR3 nucleotides: TGCGCCAGCAGCCAAGATCTTGAGGACTATAGCAATCAGCCCCAGCATTTT. Protein product: CASSQDLEDYSNQPQHF.

V and J are TRBV5-6 and TRBJ2-7, with D possibly being TRBD1 (5 bases). Germline V CDR1 and CDR2: SGHDT, YYEEEE. Trimming removed 4 bases from V and 4 bases from J, with 9 bases in between. This CDR3 has 12 amino acids. Here the CDR3 reads CASSVDRYEQYF. Here the CDR3 DNA reads TGTGCCAGCAGCGTCGACAGATACGAGCAGTACTTC.

The chain recombines TRBV6-6 with TRBJ2-3, with D perhaps TRBD2 (5 bases). Germline assignment: CDR1 MNHNY and CDR2 SVGAGI (reference sequence). V was shortened by 6 bases and J by 0 bases, with 16 bases between the two germline ends. This CDR3 contains 16 residues. This CDR3 reads CASRTMDPFSTDTQYF. CDR3 DNA: TGTGCCAGCAGGACTATGGACCCCTTTAGCACAGATACGCAGTATTTT.

This rearrangement joins TRBV19 to TRBJ1-5; D unresolved. V lost 8 bases to trimming and J lost 5 bases, with 19 bases between them. Germline V CDR1 and CDR2: LNHDA, SQIVND (reference sequence). This CDR3 is 15 amino acids long. The CDR3 coding sequence is TGTGCCAGTCTCGATAGTCCAAGTAGAGATCAGCCCCAGCATTTT. Translated, it gives CASLDSPSRDQPQHF.

The chain uses TRBV5-1 and TRBJ2-7; D possibly corresponds to TRBD1 (6 bases). The CDR3 length is 14 residues. Trimming shortened V by 0 bases and J by 0 bases, and 7 bases separated the two germline ends. From germline, CDR1 is SGHRS and CDR2 YFSETQ. In DNA, the CDR3 is TGCGCCAGCAGCTTGGGGGACACCTCCTACGAGCAGTACTTC. Translating it yields CASSLGDTSYEQYF.

This chain joins TRBV15 and TRBJ2-3; 11 bases are a match to TRBD1. V was pared by 6 bases and J by 7 bases, with 6 bases of the junction left unmatched. This CDR3 contains 14 residues. Germline V gene sequence: CDR1 LNHNV, CDR2 YYDKDF (reference sequence). The CDR3 DNA reads TGTGCCACCAGGGGGACAGGGGGAGCTAATACGCAGTATTTT. Its protein product is CATRGTGGANTQYF.

The chain has TRBV28 and TRBJ2-3; D remains unclear. The CDR3 totals 10 residues. V was trimmed by 4 bases and J by 8 bases, leaving 4 bases between them. Germline V gene lookup returns CDR1 MDHEN and CDR2 SYDVKM. CDR3 residues: CASSSSTQYF. CDR3 nucleotides: TGTGCCAGCAGTTCTAGTACGCAGTATTTT.

The chain has TRBV6-6 and TRBJ2-7; unclear D gene. The V end lost 4 bases, the J end lost 0 bases, and 16 bases lay between the germline ends. This CDR3 region has 16 residues. The germline V gene encodes CDR1 MNHNY and CDR2 SVGAGI (reference sequence). The CDR3 coding sequence is TGTGCCAGCAGTTCGACCGACGGGTGGAGCTCCTACGAGCAGTACTTC. It specifies CASSSTDGWSSYEQYF.

V usage is TRBV5-1 and J usage is TRBJ2-3; 9 nucleotides match TRBD1. CDR1 and CDR2 (germline): SGHRS, YFSETQ. This CDR3 is built from 14 residues. With V trimmed by 4 bases and J by 3 bases, 3 bases remained unmatched. For the CDR3, the DNA is TGCGCCAGCAGCGGACAGGGGAAGACAGATACGCAGTATTTT. Encoded protein: CASSGQGKTDTQYF.

The rearrangement uses TRBV7-3 and TRBJ2-6; D call uncertain. Germline CDR1 and CDR2: SGHTA and FQGTGA. The V and J ends lost 5 bases and 0 bases respectively, with 11 bases between them. The CDR3 loop spans 16 amino acids. CDR3 nucleotide sequence: TGTGCCAGCAGCCCACTCGCGGCCTCTGGGGCCAACGTCCTGACTTTC. Protein: CASSPLAASGANVLTF.

The chain is built from TRBV28 and TRBJ1-5; D is perhaps TRBD1 (5 bases). V lost 5 bases, J lost 4 bases, and 18 bases lay in between. The CDR3 spans 16 residues. CDR1 is MDHEN, CDR2 SYDVKM, per germline. The CDR3, as DNA: TGTGCCAGCAGTCCAGGTGGAGCGGGGCTTAATCAGCCCCAGCATTTT. It codes for CASSPGGAGLNQPQHF.

The chain links TRBV7-3 to TRBJ2-7, with a possible D match to TRBD1 (6 bases). CDR1 and CDR2 (germline): SGHTA, FQGTGA. Trimming shortened V by 4 bases and J by 5 bases, and 15 bases separated the two germline ends. The CDR3 is made up of 14 amino acids. In DNA form, the CDR3 reads TGTGCCAGCAGCTCCACCCGGACAGCCCACGAGCAGTACTTC. Amino acids: CASSSTRTAHEQYF.

This sequence joins TRBV7-9 and TRBJ2-5; D is uncertain. This CDR3 has 10 residues. CDR1 SEHNR and CDR2 FQNEAQ come from the germline V gene (reference sequence). The CDR3 here is CAVAEETQYF. The CDR3 DNA follows: TGTGCGGTCGCGGAAGAGACCCAGTACTTC.

This sequence joins TRBV5-4 and TRBJ2-3; no clear D. The germline gives CDR1 SGHNT, CDR2 YYREEE (reference sequence). CDR3 length: 14 amino acids. V was pared by 3 bases and J by 1 base, with 9 bases between. The CDR3 coding sequence is TGTGCCAGCAGCTCCCAGACTGGCACAGATACGCAGTATTTT. It is translated as CASSSQTGTDTQYF.

A few counts support this clone. V and J are TRBV6-5 and TRBJ1-6; D not certain. V was cut by 6 bases and J by 5 bases, with 11 bases left in between. The CDR3 is 14 amino acids. The germline gives CDR1 MNHEY, CDR2 SVGAGI. In DNA form, the CDR3 reads TGTGCCAGCAGAGACACCGGCCATAATTCACCCCTCCACTTT. Translated, it gives CASRDTGHNSPLHF.

The chain employs TRBV6-5 and TRBJ2-7, with D tentatively TRBD1 (6 bases). This CDR3 is 12 amino acids long. V dropped 5 bases and J dropped 5 bases, with 10 bases sitting between them. CDR1 is MNHEY, CDR2 SVGAGI, per germline. The CDR3 DNA sequence: TGTGCCAGCAGTCGACACAGGGACGAGCAGTACTTC. Translated, it gives CASSRHRDEQYF.

The chain is built from TRBV7-2 and TRBJ1-5; a possible D gene is TRBD1 (6 bases). CDR1 and CDR2 (germline): SGHTA, FQGNSA. The CDR3 totals 15 residues. V was trimmed by 5 bases and J by 0 bases, leaving 11 bases between them. For the CDR3, the DNA is TGTGCCAGCAGCATTGGGGGGGCTAGCAATCAGCCCCAGCATTTT. Its translation is CASSIGGASNQPQHF.

The chain joins TRBV29-1 to TRBJ1-2, with 8 bases matching TRBD1. Germline V lookup: CDR1 SQVTM, CDR2 ANQGSEA. The V and J ends lost 6 bases and 6 bases, in that order; junction bases with no gene match: 15. The CDR3 totals 15 residues. This CDR3 reads CSVGIEGQGSNGYTF. The CDR3 DNA reads as TGCAGCGTAGGGATCGAAGGACAGGGTAGCAATGGCTACACCTTC.

The chain links TRBV7-8 to TRBJ2-1; the match to TRBD2 covers 7 bases. From germline, CDR1 is SGHVS and CDR2 FQNEAQ. The J segment lost 1 base and the V segment lost 7 bases, leaving 13 bases of the junction unmatched. The CDR3 runs to 17 residues. The CDR3 coding sequence is TGTGCCAGCAACCCCTCCCAGGCGGGAGTGTCCTACAATGAGCAGTTCTTC. Translated, it gives CASNPSQAGVSYNEQFF.

The chain recombines TRBV27 with TRBJ1-2; D remains unclear. The CDR3 extends over 11 amino acids. The V and J ends lost 5 bases and 4 bases respectively, with 5 bases between them. CDR1 MNHEY and CDR2 SMNVEV come from the germline V gene (reference sequence). The CDR3 nucleotides read TGTGCCAGCAGTCTCTTCTATGGCTACACCTTC. It yields the protein CASSLFYGYTF.

The chain couples TRBV6-5 to TRBJ1-1, with D hard to call. Germline assignment: CDR1 MNHEY and CDR2 SVGAGI. V was cut by 6 bases and J by 2 bases, with 16 bases left in between. The CDR3 totals 15 residues. CDR3 protein: CASRTGWAQNTEAFF. CDR3 bases: TGTGCCAGCAGGACGGGGTGGGCACAAAACACTGAAGCTTTCTTT.

V gene TRBV23-1 combines with J gene TRBJ1-5; tentatively, D is TRBD1 (5 bases). TRBV23-1 has ORF status, its function being uncertain. The CDR3 sequence is 14 residues long. V gave up 9 bases and J gave up 6 bases, with 18 bases separating them. DNA of the CDR3: TGCGCCAGACCTGGTACCGGACACGGTCAGCCCCAGCATTTT. This codes for CARPGTGHGQPQHF.